This is a list of T cell receptor beta chains from one sample in a study of shared clonotypes between healthy human individuals. Profiling relied on immunoSEQ multiplex PCR, and the TCRdb table lists in-frame clones only, not all of them. The sample holds 850,000 to 1,100,000 clones, around three quarters seen once. The specimen sequenced was memory CD4+ T cells from PBMCs. Source of these receptors: a young man in good health. Some clones in this sample may be carry-over from other donors' samples. Each CDR3 is given with its conserved first and last residue. Fields, in order: CDR3 protein, J gene, V gene, D gene. The D gene is left open where the match is weak.

CASSLRGTSTDTQYF	TRBJ2-3	TRBV7-3	NA
CASVWGGPKSGELFF	TRBJ2-2	TRBV7-2	TRBD2
CASRLSPGAPYEQYF	TRBJ2-7	TRBV27	NA
CASSPIRLGWGSNEQFF	TRBJ2-1	TRBV27	NA
CASSPLGNNQPQHF	TRBJ1-5	TRBV18	NA
CASSLEALAGATQYF	TRBJ2-3	TRBV7-2	NA
CASSYVAGGEGIQYF	TRBJ2-4	TRBV6-5	TRBD1
CASSYSTGPGELFF	TRBJ2-2	TRBV6-6	NA
CASSRPGQGYNEQFF	TRBJ2-1	TRBV28	TRBD1
CASSSNAGAAYEQYF	TRBJ2-7	TRBV5-4	NA
CASSADRLLYGSPLHF	TRBJ1-6	TRBV2	TRBD1
CASSRGPLNEAFF	TRBJ1-1	TRBV6-6	NA
CASSHTLMGEKLFF	TRBJ1-4	TRBV7-9	NA
CASSGQGPYTDTQYF	TRBJ2-3	TRBV9	TRBD1
CASSPRWTSTSSGNTIYF	TRBJ1-3	TRBV28	NA
CASSSLQGGYTF	TRBJ1-2	TRBV6-5	NA
CASSEGVGDTQYF	TRBJ2-3	TRBV6-1	NA
CASSPHPANEQFF	TRBJ2-1	TRBV9	NA
CASSVSYKVGDSGNTIYF	TRBJ1-3	TRBV9	NA
CASSSGRGRSTEAFF	TRBJ1-1	TRBV7-8	NA
CASSERTGGHYGYTF	TRBJ1-2	TRBV6-1	TRBD1
CAWSLPTALNTEAFF	TRBJ1-1	TRBV30	NA
CASSQDIREGYNQPQHF	TRBJ1-5	TRBV4-2	NA
CASSLARGLAGTSTGELFF	TRBJ2-2	TRBV5-1	TRBD2
CASRGQGRTGELFF	TRBJ2-2	TRBV6-1	TRBD1
CASTGFLYGYTF	TRBJ1-2	TRBV6-1	NA
CASSPEGLSNQPQHF	TRBJ1-5	TRBV18	NA
CASSFSGGGYTF	TRBJ1-2	TRBV7-9	NA
CASSFNRDTEAFF	TRBJ1-1	TRBV27	NA
CASSVVSQPGNTIYF	TRBJ1-3	TRBV9	NA
CASSLSSRGRQHF	TRBJ1-5	TRBV28	NA
CASTIGGQRYNEQFF	TRBJ2-1	TRBV28	TRBD1
CATSRDRGLAGSEQYF	NA	TRBV15	TRBD2
CASKDRGAGYTF	TRBJ1-2	TRBV5-6	TRBD1
CASSSSGLYTEAFF	TRBJ1-1	TRBV6-1	NA
CASSLVGGVPIYGYTF	TRBJ1-2	TRBV5-1	NA
CASSPGGYF	TRBJ2-7	TRBV3-1/TRBV3-2	TRBD2
CASSTTGGGSPLHF	TRBJ1-6	TRBV7-9	NA
CASGLLGRQEQFF	TRBJ2-1	TRBV12-5	NA
CATVSVGTGELFF	TRBJ2-2	TRBV27	NA
CASSLGGTQNIQYF	TRBJ2-4	TRBV5-1	NA
CASSLKWAGRAGEKTQYF	TRBJ2-5	TRBV7-3	TRBD2
CASRVNTGELFF	TRBJ2-2	TRBV5-1	NA
CASSSTGRGDQPQHF	TRBJ1-5	TRBV5-1	TRBD1
CASSLSPATDTQYF	TRBJ2-3	TRBV7-2	NA
CASSLRTGSIAFF	TRBJ1-1	TRBV5-4	TRBD1